This T cell receptor (beta chain) derives from a study of blood T cell repertoires in COVID-19. About the research overall: Sites across the United States, Italy and Spain contributed samples from acute and convalescent COVID-19. T cells, B-cell-depleted T cells, or PBMCs provided the cDNA or gDNA that served as material.

Enrollment of patients from Seattle took place during active infection, with longitudinal follow-up. Germline CDR1 and CDR2: MDHEN and SYDVKM. The ends were cut back, 2 bases at V and 4 bases at J, with 3 bases in the middle. The CDR3 contains 12 residues. Methods used by the authors: Counts of nucleated cells, estimated from reference gene primer amplification, were obtained. TCRdb's table, derived via immunoSEQ multiplex PCR, lists solely in-frame clones and lacks some. V and J calls and clone size are as listed in that table; D and trimming were resolved from the DNA. The sample yields over 50,000 clones, 84% seen once.

The sample consisted of peripheral blood. The rearrangement uses TRBV28 and TRBJ1-5; D is ambiguous. The receptor was isolated from a man aged 55 to 70 with COVID-19, enrolled during active disease. For the CDR3, the DNA is TGTGCCAGCAGTTTACCGAATCAGCCCCAGCATTTT. Encoded protein: CASSLPNQPQHF.